What follows are 27 T cell receptor beta chains derived from one specimen sequenced in a study of blood T cell repertoires in COVID-19. Clones were read by immunoSEQ multiplex PCR, and TCRdb kept only the in-frame ones, dropping some. The repertoire consists of more than 95,000 clones, with roughly 72% occurring once and the leading ten covering 6%. Sequenced input: peripheral blood. These receptors came from a man at least 80 years old with COVID-19, enrolled during active disease.

The V gene is TRBV5-1, the J gene TRBJ2-7; 15 nucleotides agree with TRBD2. The CDR3 spans 17 residues. J gave up 5 bases and V 4 bases, and 10 bases lay outside the gene matches. Germline V gene sequence: CDR1 SGHRS, CDR2 YFSETQ. The CDR3, as DNA: TGCGCCAGCAGCCCCGGACTAGCGGGAGGGCACGGGGACGAGCAGTACTTC. It encodes CASSPGLAGGHGDEQYF.

This clone was found a few times. The genes are TRBV7-2 and TRBJ2-1; 10 bases match TRBD2. V lost 2 bases to trimming and J lost 1 base; unmatched junction nucleotides: 5. Germline values: CDR1 SGHTA, CDR2 FQGNSA. The CDR3 length is 17 residues. CDR3 coding DNA: TGTGCCAGCAGCTTACTACCTAGCGGGAGTTCCTACAATGAGCAGTTCTTC. As protein: CASSLLPSGSSYNEQFF.

The J gene is TRBJ1-3, the V gene TRBV7-9; 9 bases match TRBD1. The CDR3 has 14 amino acids. Germline CDR1 SEHNR, CDR2 FQNEAQ (reference sequence). Losses at the gene ends were 5 bases for V and 7 bases for J; bases not matched to a gene: 6. The CDR3 is CASSRTGGRNTIYF. The CDR3 coding sequence is TGTGCCAGCAGCCGTACAGGGGGCAGGAACACCATATATTTT.

This clone has only a few counts. This rearrangement joins TRBV28 to TRBJ2-5, with 8 positions matching TRBD2. The trim removed 1 base at V and 4 bases at J, leaving 5 bases unmatched. This CDR3 is 15 amino acids long. Germline-derived CDR1 and CDR2 are MDHEN and SYDVKM. The CDR3 sequence: CASSLSAGAAETQYF. For the CDR3, the DNA is TGTGCCAGCAGTTTATCAGCGGGGGCGGCAGAGACCCAGTACTTC.

The V and J genes are TRBV4-3 and TRBJ1-1; a weak D match, TRBD1 (5 bases). The CDR3 totals 18 residues. Trimming stripped 0 bases from V and 1 base from J, with 18 bases between. Germline values: CDR1 LGHNA, CDR2 YSLEER. CDR3 amino acids: CASSQDDGGARKNTEAFF. The CDR3 nucleotides are TGCGCCAGCAGCCAAGATGACGGAGGGGCGAGAAAGAACACTGAAGCTTTCTTT.

This chain links TRBV21-1 with TRBJ2-1; the table names TRBD1, a call not compared with the DNA. TRBV21-1 is a recognized pseudogene. The CDR3 has 17 residues. The CDR3 region has the DNA TGTGCCAGCAGCCTGCTCCCCCCGGGACAGGGCGCCGATGAGCAGTTCTTC. This translates into CASSLLPPGQGADEQFF.

V gene TRBV7-3 combines with J gene TRBJ2-3, with D perhaps TRBD1 (5 bases). Germline lookup yields CDR1 SGHTA and CDR2 FQGTGA. V shed 1 base and J shed 6 bases, with 11 bases lying between them. CDR3 length: 14 amino acids. This chain's CDR3 is CASSLNPGPDTQYF. The CDR3 DNA reads TGTGCCAGCAGCTTAAACCCAGGGCCGGATACGCAGTATTTT.

The CDR3, as DNA: TGTGCCAGCAGCCCCCGGACTAGCGGTGCCTACAATGAGCAGTTCTTC. Translating it yields CASSPRTSGAYNEQFF. The chain carries TRBV7-2 and TRBJ2-1; 10 bases map to TRBD2. There are 16 residues in the CDR3. With 5 bases clipped from V and 2 bases from J, the junction kept 6 bases outside the gene matches. Germline CDR1 reads SGHTA; CDR2 reads FQGNSA.

This clone was seen only a few times. The rearrangement uses TRBV7-2 and TRBJ1-3, with TRBD1 matching 7 bases. V lost 0 bases and J lost 1; bases outside the gene matches: 12. Germline assignment: CDR1 SGHTA and CDR2 FQGNSA. The CDR3 consists of 19 residues. For the CDR3, the DNA is TGTGCCAGCAGCTTAGCCGGGACAGATGATGCCAATTCTGGAAACACCATATATTTT. This codes for CASSLAGTDDANSGNTIYF.

The chain employs TRBV3-1 (or the pseudogene TRBV3-2) and TRBJ2-7; possible D gene TRBD1, 5 bases. The CDR3 spans 17 residues. V lost 2 bases and J 6 bases, leaving 23 bases between the germline ends. CDR1 is LGHDT, CDR2 YNNKEL, per germline (reference sequence). CDR3 coding DNA: TGTGCCAGCAGCCAAACTGACAGCCCTAGACCTTTACTCGAGCAGTACTTC. It translates to CASSQTDSPRPLLEQYF.

This chain connects TRBV5-1 to TRBJ1-1; 8 nucleotides agree with TRBD1. V lost 5 bases, J lost 2 bases, and 8 bases stayed unmatched. Germline V gene lookup returns CDR1 SGHRS and CDR2 YFSETQ. The CDR3 covers 15 residues. CDR3 residues: CASRGGQGDNTEAFF. The CDR3 DNA reads as TGCGCCAGCAGAGGAGGACAGGGCGATAACACTGAAGCTTTCTTT.

The chain carries TRBV2 and TRBJ2-1; TRBD2 matches 8 bases. V shed 4 bases and J 9 bases; nucleotides not matched to a gene: 11. This CDR3 spans 15 amino acids. Germline V gene data show CDR1 as SNHLY and CDR2 as FYNNEI. CDR3 nucleotide sequence: TGTGCCAGCAGTGGGGTGAGCGGGAGTGACGGTGAGCAGTTCTTC. The encoded protein is CASSGVSGSDGEQFF.

The genes are TRBV19 and TRBJ1-5, with TRBD1 matching 8 bases. V gave up 6 bases and J gave up 6 bases; unmatched junction bases: 13. Germline-derived CDR1 and CDR2 are LNHDA and SQIVND (reference sequence). The CDR3 loop spans 16 amino acids. The CDR3 DNA reads TGTGCCAGTAGCCAGAGGACAGGGACGGTCATTCAGCCCCAGCATTTT. Residues: CASSQRTGTVIQPQHF.

This clone has just one count. J is TRBJ1-2 and V is TRBV19; 7 bases are shared with TRBD1. This CDR3 is 15 amino acids long. Germline V gene lookup returns CDR1 LNHDA and CDR2 SQIVND (reference sequence). V shed 4 bases, J shed 5 bases, and the junction held 10 bases outside the gene matches. This chain's CDR3 is CASSNTGVALYGYTF. The CDR3 region has the DNA TGTGCCAGTAGTAACACAGGGGTCGCCCTTTATGGCTACACCTTC.

The chain couples TRBV12-5 to TRBJ2-1, with D possibly being TRBD2 (6 bases). Germline CDR1 LGHNT, CDR2 FRNRAP. The germline V and J ends were trimmed by 10 bases and 6 bases, with 16 bases remaining between them. This CDR3 contains 13 residues. CDR3 amino acids: CANERDCRNEQFF. CDR3 DNA sequence: TGTGCTAACGAGAGGGACTGTCGCAATGAGCAGTTCTTC.

This clone was recorded a few times. V usage is TRBV28 and J usage is TRBJ1-5, with D perhaps TRBD1 (6 bases). Looked up from germline, CDR1 is MDHEN and CDR2 is SYDVKM. This CDR3 has 14 residues. V was clipped by 5 bases and J by 5 bases, with 13 bases between them. CDR3 nucleotide sequence: TGTGCCAGCAGTCGGACAGAAGTTTATCAGCCCCAGCATTTT. Its translation is CASSRTEVYQPQHF.

The chain employs TRBV25-1 and TRBJ2-1; TRBD1 matches at 7 bases. The germline V gene encodes CDR1 MGHDK and CDR2 SYGVNS. This CDR3 has 15 residues. V shed 1 base and J 6 bases; nucleotides not matched to a gene: 6. The CDR3 here is CASSEFRGSRNEQFF. For the CDR3, the DNA is TGTGCCAGCAGTGAATTCAGGGGGTCTCGCAATGAGCAGTTCTTC. Full variable domain (remainder filled in from reference TRBV25-1 and TRBJ2-1): EADIYQTPRYLVIGTGKKITLECSQTMGHDKMYWYQQDPGMELHLIHYSYGVNSTEKGDLSSESTVSRIRTEHFPLTLESARPSHTSQYLCASSEFRGSRNEQFFGPGTRLTVL.

This sequence joins TRBV12-3 or TRBV12-4 and TRBJ1-2, with 7 bases fitting TRBD1. Unmatched junction bases numbered 4, after V lost 5 bases and J lost 7 bases. This CDR3 spans 12 amino acids. CDR3 loop: CASSKGTVGYTF. CDR3 bases: TGTGCCAGCAGTAAGGGGACAGTTGGCTACACCTTC.

The CDR3 loop reads CASSQEPRWEDYGYTF. CDR3 DNA: TGCGCCAGCAGCCAAGAACCACGCTGGGAGGATTATGGCTACACCTTC. This chain connects TRBV4-3 to TRBJ1-2; D gene unclear. The CDR3 length is 16 residues. Germline V gene lookup returns CDR1 LGHNA and CDR2 YSLEER. Trimming pared 0 bases from V and 5 bases from J, leaving 16 bases between.

The J gene is TRBJ1-2, the V gene TRBV19, with TRBD1 matching 8 bases. After removal of 3 bases from V and 1 base from J, the junction contained 10 bases not matched to a gene. Germline V gene sequence: CDR1 LNHDA, CDR2 SQIVND (reference sequence). This CDR3 has 17 amino acids. CDR3 DNA sequence: TGTGCCAGTAGTATTATTGGACAGGGCAGTTTTAACTATGGCTACACCTTC. Protein product: CASSIIGQGSFNYGYTF.

The chain is built from TRBV7-2 and TRBJ2-2, with TRBD1 matching 9 bases. This CDR3 has 16 amino acids. Germline loops: CDR1 SGHTA, CDR2 FQGNSA. J was trimmed by 1 base and V by 5 bases; bases with no gene match: 5. The CDR3 protein is CASSPGGQGNTGELFF. CDR3 DNA sequence: TGTGCCAGCAGCCCCGGGGGACAGGGGAACACCGGGGAGCTGTTTTTT.

Points on this clone: Other DNA sequences in this specimen translate into the identical CDR3. The rearrangement joins TRBV11-1 to TRBJ1-2, with D perhaps TRBD1 (5 bases). Trimming removed 3 bases at V and 8 bases at J, with 10 bases between. Germline V gene sequence: CDR1 SGHAT, CDR2 FQDESV (reference sequence). This CDR3 has 12 residues. The DNA of the CDR3 is TGTGCCAGCAGCTTTCTGGGGCAGGGCTACACCTTC. This codes for CASSFLGQGYTF. Full variable domain (remainder filled in from reference TRBV11-1 and TRBJ1-2): EAEVAQSPRYKITEKSQAVAFWCDPISGHATLYWYRQILGQGPELLVQFQDESVVDDSQLPKDRFSAERLKGVDSTLKIQPAELGDSAMYLCASSFLGQGYTFGSGTRLTVV.

The V and J genes are TRBV4-2 and TRBJ2-7; 10 nucleotides agree with TRBD2. Trimming cost V 5 bases and J 2 bases; bases outside gene matches: 3. Looked up from germline, CDR1 is LGHNA and CDR2 is YNFKEQ. The CDR3 contains 14 residues. The CDR3 nucleotides read TGTGCCAGCAGCTCGGGGACTAGCGCCTACGAGCAGTACTTC. Encoded protein: CASSSGTSAYEQYF.

This CDR3 is CASDNTGESNYGYTF. The CDR3 DNA reads as TGTGCCAGCGATAACACGGGAGAGTCTAACTATGGCTACACCTTC. V gene TRBV7-9 combines with J gene TRBJ1-2; D remains ambiguous. This CDR3 is 15 amino acids long. V dropped 8 bases and J dropped 0 bases, with 16 bases sitting between them. Per germline, CDR1 SEHNR and CDR2 FQNEAQ (reference sequence).

Of note for this clone: The sample contains more than one DNA sequence encoding this CDR3. The rearrangement uses TRBV7-3 and TRBJ1-5, with TRBD1 identical over 10 bases. Germline loops: CDR1 SGHTA, CDR2 FQGTGA. The CDR3 sequence is 17 residues long. Trimming cost V 4 bases and J 2 bases; bases outside gene matches: 8. The CDR3 DNA follows: TGTGCCAGCAGCTCAGGGGACAGGGGTTGGGGCAATCAGCCCCAGCATTTT. It specifies CASSSGDRGWGNQPQHF.

This chain uses TRBV7-2 with TRBJ2-2; TRBD2 matches at 11 bases. J gave up 7 bases and V 5 bases, and 9 bases lay outside the gene matches. Looked up from germline, CDR1 is SGHTA and CDR2 is FQGNSA. The CDR3 sequence is 16 residues long. The CDR3 bases are TGTGCCAGCAGCATATTAGCGGGAGGGGTGATCGGGGAGCTGTTTTTT. Its protein product is CASSILAGGVIGELFF.

This clone was detected a few times. The chain carries TRBV5-1 and TRBJ2-2; 8 bases agree with TRBD1. Germline assignment: CDR1 SGHRS and CDR2 YFSETQ. CDR3 length: 16 amino acids. The V segment lost 0 bases and the J segment 1 base; nucleotides outside the gene matches: 2. The CDR3 region is CASSLAGTGNTGELFF. CDR3 nucleotides: TGCGCCAGCAGCTTGGCAGGGACAGGGAACACCGGGGAGCTGTTTTTT.